This T cell receptor beta chain is from a study of blood T cells in healthy people across ages. Study-wide results and limits: Getting older went along with TCR beta diversity per million T cells dropping roughly linearly.

The CDR3 totals 16 residues. Germline lookup yields CDR1 SGHAT and CDR2 FQNNGV. After removal of 3 bases from V and 6 bases from J, the junction contained 10 bases not matched to a gene. Concerning this clonotype itself: Its target is unknown.

Then a second PCR, running about 7 to 11 cycles, was carried out with a sample-barcoded 5' primer and a J-beta primer mix. Researchers report that a template-switch adaptor with 12 random nucleotides tagged each cDNA molecule. Each CDR3 protein is one row after TCRdb ran MiXCR on the 5' RACE reads. Of about 1.5 million distinct CDR3 sequences listed, 40% to 45% are singletons. The receptor comes from a woman younger than 35 in good health. The sequenced sample was blood. This chain connects TRBV11-2 to TRBJ2-1; 8 nucleotides line up with TRBD2. The CDR3 DNA reads as TGTGCCAGCAGCTTCCCGAGCGGGAGATCTGGCAATGAGCAGTTCTTC. Translation gives CASSFPSGRSGNEQFF.